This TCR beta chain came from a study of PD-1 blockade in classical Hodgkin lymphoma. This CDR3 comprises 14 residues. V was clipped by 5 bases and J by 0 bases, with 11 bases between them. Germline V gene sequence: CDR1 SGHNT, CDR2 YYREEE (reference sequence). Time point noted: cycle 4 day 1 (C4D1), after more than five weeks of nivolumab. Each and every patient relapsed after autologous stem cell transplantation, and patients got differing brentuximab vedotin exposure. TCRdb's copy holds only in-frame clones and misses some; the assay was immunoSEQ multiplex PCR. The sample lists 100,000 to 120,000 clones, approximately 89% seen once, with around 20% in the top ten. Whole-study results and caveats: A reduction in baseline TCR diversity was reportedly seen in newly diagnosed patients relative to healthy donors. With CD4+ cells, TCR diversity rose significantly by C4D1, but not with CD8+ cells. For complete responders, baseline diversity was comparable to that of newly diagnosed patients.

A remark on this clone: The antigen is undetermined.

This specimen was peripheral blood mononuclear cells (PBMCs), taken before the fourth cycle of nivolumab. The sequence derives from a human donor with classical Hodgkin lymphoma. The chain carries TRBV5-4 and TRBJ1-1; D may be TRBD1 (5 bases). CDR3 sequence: CASRAGTMNTEAFF. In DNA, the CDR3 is TGTGCCAGCAGGGCCGGGACCATGAACACTGAAGCTTTCTTT. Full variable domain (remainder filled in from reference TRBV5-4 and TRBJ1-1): ETGVTQSPTHLIKTRGQQVTLRCSSQSGHNTVSWYQQALGQGPQFIFQYYREEENGRGNFPPRFSGLQFPNYSSELNVNALELDDSALYLCASRAGTMNTEAFFGQGTRLTVV.